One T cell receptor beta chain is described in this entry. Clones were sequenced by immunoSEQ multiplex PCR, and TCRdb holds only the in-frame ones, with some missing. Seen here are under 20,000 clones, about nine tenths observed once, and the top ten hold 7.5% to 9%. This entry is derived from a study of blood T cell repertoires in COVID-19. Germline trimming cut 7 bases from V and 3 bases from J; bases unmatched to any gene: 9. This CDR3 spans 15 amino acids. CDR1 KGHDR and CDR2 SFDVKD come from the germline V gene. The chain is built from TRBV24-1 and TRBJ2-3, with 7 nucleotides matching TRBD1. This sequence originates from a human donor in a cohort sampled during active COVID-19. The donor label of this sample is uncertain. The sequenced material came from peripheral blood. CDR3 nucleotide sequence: TGTGCCACCAGCTTAACAGGGGCCGGGACAGATACGCAGTATTTT. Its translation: CATSLTGAGTDTQYF.